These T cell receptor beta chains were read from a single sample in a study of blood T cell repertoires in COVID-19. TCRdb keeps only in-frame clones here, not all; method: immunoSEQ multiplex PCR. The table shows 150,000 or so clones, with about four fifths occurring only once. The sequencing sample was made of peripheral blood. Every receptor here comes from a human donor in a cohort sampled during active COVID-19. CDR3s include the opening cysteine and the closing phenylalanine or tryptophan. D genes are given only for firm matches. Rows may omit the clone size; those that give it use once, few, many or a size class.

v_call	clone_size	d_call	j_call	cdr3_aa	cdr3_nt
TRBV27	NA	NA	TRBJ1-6	CASSFHQGRSPLHF	TGTGCCAGCAGTTTTCATCAGGGCAGGTCACCCCTCCACTTT
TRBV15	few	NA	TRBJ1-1	CATTTLRGDTEAFF	TGTGCCACCACTACCCTCCGGGGGGACACTGAAGCTTTCTTT
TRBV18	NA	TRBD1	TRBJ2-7	CASSQGTGDYEQYF	TGTGCCAGCTCTCAAGGGACAGGGGACTACGAGCAGTACTTC
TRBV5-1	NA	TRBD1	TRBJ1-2	CASTGDRSNYGYTF	TGCGCCAGCACCGGGGACAGGAGTAACTATGGCTACACCTTC
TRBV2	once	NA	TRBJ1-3	CASSLGGLSGNTIYF	TGTGCCAGCTCGTTGGGAGGCCTCTCTGGAAACACCATATATTTT
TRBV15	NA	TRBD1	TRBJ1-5	CATRQGAQQPQHF	TGTGCCACCAGACAGGGGGCACAGCAGCCCCAGCATTTT
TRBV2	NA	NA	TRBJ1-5	CASSGQSQPQHF	TGTGCCAGCAGTGGACAATCCCAGCCCCAGCATTTT
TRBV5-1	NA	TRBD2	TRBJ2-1	CASSLVAGASEQFF	TGCGCCAGCAGCTTGGTAGCGGGAGCTTCTGAGCAGTTCTTC
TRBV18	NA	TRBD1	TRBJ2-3	CASSPRGHGADTQYF	TGTGCCAGCTCACCCAGGGGGCATGGTGCAGATACGCAGTATTTT
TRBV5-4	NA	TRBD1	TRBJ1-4	CASSHKFQQGGMTTNEKLFF	TGTGCCAGCAGCCACAAGTTCCAACAGGGGGGGATGACAACTAATGAAAAACTGTTTTTT
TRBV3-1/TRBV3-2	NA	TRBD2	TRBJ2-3	CASSQGLGSTDTQYF	TGTGCCAGCAGCCAGGGACTAGGATCCACAGATACGCAGTATTTT
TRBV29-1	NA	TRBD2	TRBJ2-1	CSVAAGEGEQFF	TGCAGCGTTGCAGCGGGAGAGGGTGAGCAGTTCTTC
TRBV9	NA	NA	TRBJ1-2	CASSVDTEFYGYTF	TGTGCCAGCAGCGTAGACACGGAGTTCTATGGCTACACCTTC
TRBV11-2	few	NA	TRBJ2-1	CASSLSGRYNEQFF	TGTGCCAGCAGCTTAAGTGGGCGCTACAATGAGCAGTTCTTC
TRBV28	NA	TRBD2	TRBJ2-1	CASRPGREGNEQFF	TGTGCCAGCAGGCCGGGGCGGGAGGGGAATGAGCAGTTCTTC
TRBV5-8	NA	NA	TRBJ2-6	CASSKSNSGANVLTF	TGTGCCAGCAGCAAGTCTAACTCTGGGGCCAACGTCCTGACTTTC
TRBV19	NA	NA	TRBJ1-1	CASSPGFRGGAEAFF	TGTGCCAGTAGTCCAGGCTTTAGGGGAGGGGCTGAAGCTTTCTTT
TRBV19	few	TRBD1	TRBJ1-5	CASILQGGNQPQHF	TGTGCCAGTATCCTACAGGGGGGCAATCAGCCCCAGCATTTT
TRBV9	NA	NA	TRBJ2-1	CASSPRQPARYNEQFF	TGTGCCAGCAGCCCTCGACAGCCCGCGCGATACAATGAGCAGTTCTTC
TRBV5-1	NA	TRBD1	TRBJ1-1	CASSPTGTGATGAFF	TGCGCCAGCAGCCCGACCGGGACAGGGGCGACCGGAGCTTTCTTT
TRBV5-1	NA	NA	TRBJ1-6	CASSLTGSSYNSPLHF	TGCGCCAGCAGCTTGACAGGGAGCTCCTATAATTCACCCCTCCACTTT